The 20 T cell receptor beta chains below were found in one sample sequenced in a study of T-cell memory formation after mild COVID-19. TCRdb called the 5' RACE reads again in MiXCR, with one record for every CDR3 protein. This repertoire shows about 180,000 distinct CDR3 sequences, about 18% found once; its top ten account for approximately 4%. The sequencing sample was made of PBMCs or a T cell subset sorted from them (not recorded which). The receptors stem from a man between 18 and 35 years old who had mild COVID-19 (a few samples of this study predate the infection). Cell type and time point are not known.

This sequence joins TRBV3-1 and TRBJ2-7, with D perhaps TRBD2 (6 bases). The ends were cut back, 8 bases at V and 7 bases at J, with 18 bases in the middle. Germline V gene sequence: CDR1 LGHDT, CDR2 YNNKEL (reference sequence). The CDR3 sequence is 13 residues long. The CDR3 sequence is CASPFGGMREQYV. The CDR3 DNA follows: TGTGCCAGCCCTTTTGGGGGGATGAGGGAGCAGTACGTC.

This CDR3 reads CASSLWGLNTEAFF. The CDR3 DNA reads as TGTGCCAGCAGTTTGTGGGGCCTGAACACTGAAGCTTTCTTT. The chain is built from TRBV27 and TRBJ1-1, with a possible D match to TRBD1 (5 bases). V dropped 3 bases and J dropped 0 bases, with 8 bases sitting between them. Germline lookup yields CDR1 MNHEY and CDR2 SMNVEV (reference sequence). CDR3 length: 14 residues.

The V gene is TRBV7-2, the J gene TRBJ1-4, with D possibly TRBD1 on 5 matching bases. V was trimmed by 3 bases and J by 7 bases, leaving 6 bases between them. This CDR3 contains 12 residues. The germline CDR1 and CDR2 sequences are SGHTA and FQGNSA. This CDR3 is CASSLRGEKLFF. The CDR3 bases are TGTGCCAGCAGCTTGAGGGGTGAAAAACTGTTTTTT.

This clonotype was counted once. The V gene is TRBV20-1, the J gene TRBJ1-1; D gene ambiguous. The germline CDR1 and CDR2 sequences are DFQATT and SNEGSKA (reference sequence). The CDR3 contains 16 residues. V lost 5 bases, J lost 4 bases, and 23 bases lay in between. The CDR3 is CSAQNYGRFWGTEAFF. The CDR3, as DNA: TGCAGTGCTCAGAACTACGGACGGTTTTGGGGCACTGAAGCTTTCTTT.

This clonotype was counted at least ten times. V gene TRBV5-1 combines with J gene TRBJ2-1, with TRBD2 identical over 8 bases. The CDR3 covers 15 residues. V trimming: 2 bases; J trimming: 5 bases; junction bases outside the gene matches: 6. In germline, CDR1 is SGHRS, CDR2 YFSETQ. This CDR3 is CASSFQRGSDNEQFF. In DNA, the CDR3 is TGCGCCAGCAGCTTCCAGCGGGGGAGCGACAATGAGCAGTTCTTC.

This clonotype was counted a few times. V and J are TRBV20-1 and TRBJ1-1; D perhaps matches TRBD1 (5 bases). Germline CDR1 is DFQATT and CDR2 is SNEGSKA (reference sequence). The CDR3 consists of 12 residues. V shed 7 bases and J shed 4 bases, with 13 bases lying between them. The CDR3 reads CSVRGFTTEAFF. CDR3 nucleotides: TGCAGTGTGAGGGGATTTACCACTGAAGCTTTCTTT.

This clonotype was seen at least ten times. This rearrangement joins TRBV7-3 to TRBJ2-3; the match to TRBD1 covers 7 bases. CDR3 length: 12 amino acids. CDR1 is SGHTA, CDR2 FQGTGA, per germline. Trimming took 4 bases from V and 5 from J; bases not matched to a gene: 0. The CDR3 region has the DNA TGTGCCAGCAGCTCAGGGGGAGATACGCAGTATTTT. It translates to CASSSGGDTQYF. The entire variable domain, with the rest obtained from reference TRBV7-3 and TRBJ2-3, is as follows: GAGVSQTPSNKVTEKGKYVELRCDPISGHTALYWYRQSLGQGPEFLIYFQGTGAADDSGLPNDRFFAVRPEGSVSTLKIQRTERGDSAVYLCASSSGGDTQYFGPGTRLTVL.

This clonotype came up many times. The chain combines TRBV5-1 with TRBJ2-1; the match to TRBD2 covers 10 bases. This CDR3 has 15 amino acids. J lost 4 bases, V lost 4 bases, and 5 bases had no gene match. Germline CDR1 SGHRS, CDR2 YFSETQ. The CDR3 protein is CASSGASGGYNEQFF. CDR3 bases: TGCGCCAGCAGCGGGGCTAGCGGGGGTTACAATGAGCAGTTCTTC.

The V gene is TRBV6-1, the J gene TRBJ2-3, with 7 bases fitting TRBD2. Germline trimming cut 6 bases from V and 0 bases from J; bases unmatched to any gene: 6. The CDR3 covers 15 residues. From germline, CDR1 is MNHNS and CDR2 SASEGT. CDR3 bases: TGTGCCAGCAGACTAGCGTATTCCAGCACAGATACGCAGTATTTT. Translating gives CASRLAYSSTDTQYF.

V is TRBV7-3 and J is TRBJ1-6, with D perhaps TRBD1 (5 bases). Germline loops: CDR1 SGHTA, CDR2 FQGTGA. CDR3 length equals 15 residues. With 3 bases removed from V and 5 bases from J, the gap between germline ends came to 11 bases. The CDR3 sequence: CASSLVGVDNSPLHF. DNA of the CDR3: TGTGCCAGCAGCTTGGTGGGGGTAGATAATTCACCCCTCCACTTT.

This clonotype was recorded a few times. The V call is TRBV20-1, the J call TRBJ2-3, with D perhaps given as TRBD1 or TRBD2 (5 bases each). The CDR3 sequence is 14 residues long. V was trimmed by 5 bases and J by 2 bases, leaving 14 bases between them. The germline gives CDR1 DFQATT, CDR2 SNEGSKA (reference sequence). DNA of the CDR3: TGCAGTGCTTGGGACCTCCTCCACACAGATACGCAGTATTTT. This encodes CSAWDLLHTDTQYF.

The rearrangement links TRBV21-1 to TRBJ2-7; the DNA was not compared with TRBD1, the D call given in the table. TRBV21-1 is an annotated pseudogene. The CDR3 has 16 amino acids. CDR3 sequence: CASSNLTGTPSYEQYF. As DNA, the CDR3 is TGTGCCAGCAGCAACCTAACCGGGACACCTTCCTACGAGCAGTACTTC.

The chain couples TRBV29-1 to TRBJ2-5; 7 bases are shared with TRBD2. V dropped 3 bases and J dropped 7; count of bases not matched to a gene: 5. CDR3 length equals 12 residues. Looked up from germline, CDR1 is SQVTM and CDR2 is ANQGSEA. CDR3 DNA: TGCAGCGTTGATCCGGGGGAGGGGACCCAGTACTTC. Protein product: CSVDPGEGTQYF.

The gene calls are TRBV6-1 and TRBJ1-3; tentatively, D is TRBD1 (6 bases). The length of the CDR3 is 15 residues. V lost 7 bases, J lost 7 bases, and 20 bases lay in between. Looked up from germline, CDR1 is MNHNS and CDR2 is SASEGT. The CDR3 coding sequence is TGTGCCAGCAACCGCCTACAGGGATTAACGAACACCATATATTTT. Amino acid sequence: CASNRLQGLTNTIYF.

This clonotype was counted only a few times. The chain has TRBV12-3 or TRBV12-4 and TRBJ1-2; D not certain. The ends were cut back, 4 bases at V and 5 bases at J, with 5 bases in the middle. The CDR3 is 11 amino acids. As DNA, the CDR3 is TGTGCCAGCAGTTGGGCGTATGGCTACACCTTC. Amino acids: CASSWAYGYTF.

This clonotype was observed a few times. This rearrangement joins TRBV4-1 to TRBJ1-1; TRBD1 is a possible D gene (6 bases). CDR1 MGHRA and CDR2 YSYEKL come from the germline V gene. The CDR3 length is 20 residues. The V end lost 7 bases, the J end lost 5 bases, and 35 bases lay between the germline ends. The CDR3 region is CASTRFGRGAPIKGYTEAFF. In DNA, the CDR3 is TGCGCCAGCACCCGATTTGGGAGGGGGGCCCCCATCAAGGGGTATACTGAAGCTTTCTTT.

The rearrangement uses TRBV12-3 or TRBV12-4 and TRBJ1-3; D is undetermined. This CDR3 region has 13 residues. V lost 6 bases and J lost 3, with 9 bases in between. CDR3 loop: CASSSDLGNTIYF. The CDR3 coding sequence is TGTGCCAGCAGCTCAGACCTTGGAAACACCATATATTTT.

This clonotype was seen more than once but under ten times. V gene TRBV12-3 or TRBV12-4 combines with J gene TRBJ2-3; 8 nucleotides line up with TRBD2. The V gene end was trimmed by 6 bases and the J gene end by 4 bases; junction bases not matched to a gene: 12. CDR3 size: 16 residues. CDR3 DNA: TGTGCCAGCAGGGGGCCGGGACTAGTGCGACCAGATACGCAGTATTTT. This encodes CASRGPGLVRPDTQYF.

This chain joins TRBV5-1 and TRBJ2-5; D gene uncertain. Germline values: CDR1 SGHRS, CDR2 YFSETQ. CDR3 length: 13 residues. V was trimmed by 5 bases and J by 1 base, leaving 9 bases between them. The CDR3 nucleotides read TGCGCCAGCAGTGGGCCTCTCCAAGAGACCCAGTACTTC. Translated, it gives CASSGPLQETQYF.

CDR3 in amino acids: CASGTRAPDTQYF. DNA for the CDR3: TGCGCCAGTGGAACGAGGGCGCCAGATACGCAGTATTTT. V is TRBV5-1 and J is TRBJ2-3; tentatively, D is TRBD2 (5 bases). Germline V lookup: CDR1 SGHRS, CDR2 YFSETQ. The CDR3 has 13 residues. V was clipped by 8 bases and J by 4 bases, with 14 bases between them.